This T cell receptor (beta chain) is drawn from a study of blood T cells in healthy people across ages. The CDR3 is made up of 17 amino acids. The V gene's germline CDR1 is SGHKS and CDR2 YYEKEE (reference sequence). V gave up 4 bases and J gave up 5 bases; unmatched junction bases: 10. A second PCR of 7 to 11 cycles used a sample-barcoded 5' primer and a J-beta primer mix. Template switching added a 12-random-nucleotide identifier to every cDNA molecule. TCRdb re-derived calls from the 5' RACE reads in MiXCR, one entry per CDR3 protein. The table records more than 550,000 distinct CDR3 sequences, roughly 20% of them present only once.

The receptor's source is a man between 65 and 85 years old in good health. Input material: blood. The chain carries TRBV5-5 and TRBJ2-2; 11 bases are shared with TRBD2. In DNA, the CDR3 is TGTGCCAGCAGCCCGGGACTAGCGGCGGAGAGGACCGGGGAGCTGTTTTTT. This codes for CASSPGLAAERTGELFF.